The present entry profiles one TCR beta chain with its context. Per the original methods: Amplification with reference gene primers provided the estimates of nucleated cell counts. Profiling relied on immunoSEQ multiplex PCR, and the TCRdb table lists in-frame clones only, not all of them. D and trimming were read from the DNA, whereas the V and J calls and clone size are those reported in that table. The data show roughly 80,000 clones, roughly 80% seen once. This entry belongs to a study of blood T cell repertoires in COVID-19. Overall study: The United States, Italy and Spain supplied acute and convalescent COVID-19 samples. The cDNA or gDNA used as material had been derived from T cells, B-cell-depleted T cells, or PBMCs.

Germline values: CDR1 SQVTM, CDR2 ANQGSEA. The CDR3 is 11 amino acids. The trim removed 6 bases at V and 11 bases at J, leaving 9 bases unmatched. Sequenced sample: peripheral blood. The rearrangement uses TRBV29-1 and TRBJ1-1; 7 nucleotides align to TRBD1. The source is a woman between 55 and 75 years old with acute or convalescent COVID-19. This chain's CDR3 is CSVSDREAAFF. The CDR3 DNA follows: TGCAGCGTATCTGACAGGGAGGCGGCTTTCTTT.